This T cell receptor beta chain was captured by sequencing in a study of tumor-infiltrating lymphocytes in primary liver carcinoma. Turning to the study itself: Tumors were staged T1-T3 N0M0 and measured about 4 to 11 cm across.

General study findings and limits: Tumor-adjacent and tumor-blood pairs shared a smaller degree of overlap than tumor region pairs. The 250 largest clones made up significantly more of tumor than blood repertoires (p = 0.039).

The template, around 520 ng total RNA, yielded TCR beta cDNA made with a constant-region primer. Three-round nested multiplex PCR performed with slightly modified ARM-PCR produced the TCR beta libraries. The first two PCR rounds used TRBV1-TRBV30 forward primers with a C-beta reverse primer, roughly 10 cycles each. TCRdb ran MiXCR on the multiplex PCR reads and lists one entry per CDR3 protein. The repertoire holds around 78,000 distinct CDR3 sequences, with 60% to 80% as singletons. Note on this clonotype: The antigen remains undetermined. It is likely a read error, because the conserved phenylalanine at the end of the CDR3 is missing.

RNA and DNA were co-extracted from about 19-30 mg of unsorted bulk tissue. Trimming stripped 7 bases from V and 0 bases from J, with 13 bases between. This CDR3 is built from 14 residues. The source of this sequence is a woman aged 55-75 years with primary liver carcinoma and hepatitis B virus infection. Sequencing was performed on liver tumor tissue from sampling region 4. Sample subset: tumor region T4, right-lateral pole. V gene TRBV12-3 or TRBV12-4 combines with J gene TRBJ2-7; D unresolved. The CDR3 DNA follows: TGTGCCAGCACGAGCGACGCAGGCTCCTACGAGCAGTACTTA. This codes for CASTSDAGSYEQYL.